This T cell receptor beta chain appears in the sequencing data of a study of metastatic and nonmetastatic thyroid tumors. Study-level background: Repertoires were compared across blood and tumor or nodule tissue from malignant and benign thyroid patients. Study-wide results and caveats: The study reportedly found significantly higher TCR beta diversity in malignant thyroid tumors than benign nodules, in blood and tumor.

Per the study methods: CDR3 was compared across clinicopathological groups, and the resulting differences were used to build a distant-metastasis classifier for papillary thyroid cancer. Through MiXCR, TCRdb re-clonotyped the PCR reads. The V and J calls come from TCRdb's annotation, not from the publication. This sample has 7,000 to 9,500 clones, with 20% to 25% found just once. Thyroid surgery took place with no prior treatment in any patient. This clone is medium-sized. Its antigen is not known. The sequence derives from a female donor with papillary thyroid cancer or a benign thyroid nodule (not recorded which). Some clones in this sample may be carry-over from other donors' samples. Sequencing was done on a sample of adjacent normal tissue.

The CDR3 DNA reads TGTGCCAGCAGTTTCCAGGGCCTCACTGAAGCTTTCTTT. Protein sequence: CASSFQGLTEAFF. This sequence joins TRBV27 and TRBJ1-1; maybe TRBD1 (5 bases). Trimming stripped 3 bases from V and 4 bases from J, with 9 bases between. Per germline, CDR1 MNHEY and CDR2 SMNVEV (reference sequence). The CDR3 consists of 13 residues.